This T cell receptor beta chain originates from a study of blood T cells in healthy people across ages. The overall study: When template switching was applied, about one barcoded beta molecule was captured per two T cells. Findings and limits, study-wide: Roughly linear declines in TCR beta diversity per million T cells occurred with age.

This clonotype was seen a handful of times. Its antigen is unidentified. V dropped 3 bases and J dropped 4; count of bases not matched to a gene: 7. The CDR3 has 15 amino acids. Germline V gene data show CDR1 as SNHLY and CDR2 as FYNNEI. It was with a sample-barcoded 5' primer and a J-beta primer mix that a second PCR of roughly 6 to 12 cycles was run. The study obtained at least 3 million CDR3-containing paired-end reads from every sample. TCRdb called the 5' RACE reads again in MiXCR, with one record for every CDR3 protein. This table holds roughly 1,500,000 distinct CDR3 sequences, about 35% found once.

The chain combines TRBV2 with TRBJ2-7; 9 bases fit TRBD2. The specimen was blood. This sequence was found in a woman in her twenties or thirties in good health. The CDR3 DNA sequence: TGTGCCAGCAGTGAGGGTAGCGGGAGAGGGTACGAGCAGTACTTC. Translation gives CASSEGSGRGYEQYF.